Here is one T cell receptor (beta chain) with its context. The treatment denotes: around 19 received Ad26.COV2.S at low or high dose, single or two shots; 5 received placebo; per-sample allocation not given. At day 63 after the first vaccine or placebo injection, samples were drawn. The sample originates from a study of Ad26.COV2.S vaccination and SARS-CoV-2 variants. Germline loops: CDR1 LGHDT, CDR2 YNNKEL (reference sequence). The length of the CDR3 is 17 residues. V gave up 0 bases and J gave up 1 base, with 15 bases separating them. Profiling relied on immunoSEQ multiplex PCR, and the TCRdb table lists in-frame clones only, not all of them. The sample gives around 450,000 clones, roughly 90% of which show up once; 3.6% is in the top ten.

The source material was peripheral blood, sampled in a trial of Ad26.COV2.S vaccine versus placebo. The sequence came from a person aged 18-60 years who received the Ad26.COV2.S COVID-19 vaccine or a placebo. The chain employs TRBV3-1 (or the pseudogene TRBV3-2) and TRBJ1-2, with D unresolved. CDR3 in amino acids: CASSQETPGTGNYGYTF. The DNA of the CDR3 is TGTGCCAGCAGCCAAGAGACCCCGGGTACGGGTAACTATGGCTACACCTTC.